Detailed here is one T cell receptor (beta chain). This entry belongs to a study of technical replicates of blood from a handful of donors. Assay: immunoSEQ multiplex PCR; the TCRdb copy retains only in-frame clones and omits some. The sample has about 66,000 clones; 95% to 98% are singletons. This CDR3 is 17 amino acids long. Germline V gives CDR1 SNHLY, CDR2 FYNNEI. Trimming took 6 bases from V and 4 from J, leaving 21 bases between them. The sequence was collected from a human donor in good health. The source material was T cells isolated from PBMCs. V is TRBV2 and J is TRBJ1-4; perhaps TRBD1 as D (5 bases). The CDR3 DNA reads as TGTGCCAGCAGCAGGACTACGGGCAGGGAGGGTAATGAAAAACTGTTTTTT. It yields the protein CASSRTTGREGNEKLFF. Filled out from reference TRBV2 and TRBJ1-4, the complete variable domain reads EPEVTQTPSHQVTQMGQEVILRCVPISNHLYFYWYRQILGQKVEFLVSFYNNEISEKSEIFDDQFSVERPDGSNFTLKIRSTKLEDSAMYFCASSRTTGREGNEKLFFGSGTQLSVL.